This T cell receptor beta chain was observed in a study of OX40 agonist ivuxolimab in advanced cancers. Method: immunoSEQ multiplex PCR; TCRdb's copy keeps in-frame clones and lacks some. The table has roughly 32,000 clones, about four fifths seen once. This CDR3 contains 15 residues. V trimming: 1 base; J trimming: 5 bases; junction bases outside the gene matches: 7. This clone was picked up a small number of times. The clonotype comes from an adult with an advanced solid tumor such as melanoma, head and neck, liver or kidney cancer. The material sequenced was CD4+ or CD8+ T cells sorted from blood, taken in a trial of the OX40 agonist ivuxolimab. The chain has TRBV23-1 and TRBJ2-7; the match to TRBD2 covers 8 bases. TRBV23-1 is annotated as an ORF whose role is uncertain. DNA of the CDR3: TGCGCCAGCAGTCAATTGGGACTAGTTCCCCACGAGCAGTACTTC. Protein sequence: CASSQLGLVPHEQYF.